Shown below are 16 T cell receptor beta chains from a single sample sequenced in a study of T cells in Graves' hyperthyroidism and ophthalmopathy. There were TCR beta CDR3 regions amplified from RNA transcripts. The TCR CDR3 first-round RT-PCR relied on the HTBI primer set. Using its own MiXCR run on the multiplex PCR reads, TCRdb lists one record per CDR3 protein. The table has 300,000 to 450,000 distinct CDR3 sequences, under 15% seen once. Material: blood. All receptors derive from a woman in her 30s with Graves' hyperthyroidism.

There are a few counts of this clonotype. The chain employs TRBV5-6 and TRBJ2-3; 11 bases are a match to TRBD2. Germline CDR1 and CDR2: SGHDT and YYEEEE. J was trimmed by 0 bases and V by 2 bases; bases with no gene match: 11. The CDR3 has 19 residues. The CDR3, as DNA: TGTGCCAGCAGCTTAGCCGGACAGGGACTAGCGGATAGCACAGATACGCAGTATTTT. This sequence encodes CASSLAGQGLADSTDTQYF.

The sample holds many counts of this clonotype. This chain connects TRBV7-2 to TRBJ1-2; 7 nucleotides agree with TRBD1. Trimming at V came to 5 bases and at J to 5 bases, leaving 11 bases not matched to a gene. Germline V gives CDR1 SGHTA, CDR2 FQGNSA. CDR3 length equals 15 residues. The DNA of the CDR3 is TGTGCCAGCAGCCCCTCCCGGGACAGTGTTTATGGCTACACCTTC. Its translation: CASSPSRDSVYGYTF.

J is TRBJ2-3 and V is TRBV7-2; TRBD2 aligns across 11 bases. The CDR3 covers 16 residues. Per germline, CDR1 SGHTA and CDR2 FQGNSA. Trimming at V came to 1 base and at J to 5 bases, leaving 5 bases not matched to a gene. The CDR3, as DNA: TGTGCCAGCAGCTTAGTAGGGACTAGCGGCCTAGATACGCAGTATTTT. Amino acids: CASSLVGTSGLDTQYF.

This rearrangement joins TRBV20-1 to TRBJ2-7; D is uncertain. Germline V CDR1 and CDR2: DFQATT, SNEGSKA (reference sequence). Between the trimmed V and J ends, which lost 4 bases and 2 bases, there was a span of 18 bases. The CDR3 runs to 15 residues. The CDR3 region is CSATTDATSTYEQYF. The CDR3 DNA reads as TGCAGTGCTACAACCGACGCCACCTCCACCTACGAGCAGTACTTC.

This chain links TRBV2 with TRBJ2-7; D is ambiguous. Germline V gene lookup returns CDR1 SNHLY and CDR2 FYNNEI. The CDR3 has 13 residues. The V end lost 4 bases, the J end lost 2 bases, and 9 bases lay between the germline ends. CDR3 sequence reads: CASSVWVAYEQYF. The CDR3 nucleotides read TGTGCCAGCAGTGTTTGGGTCGCCTACGAGCAGTACTTC.

In this sample, this clonotype turned up a few times. The chain links TRBV27 to TRBJ2-3; D not certain. CDR3 length: 12 amino acids. Trimming left V 10 bases short and J 4 bases short, with 12 bases between. Germline values: CDR1 MNHEY, CDR2 SMNVEV (reference sequence). CDR3 loop: CANPMVPDTQYF. The CDR3 nucleotides read TGTGCCAACCCGATGGTCCCAGATACGCAGTATTTT.

This clonotype appeared many times. The V call is TRBV3-1, the J call TRBJ2-3; the D is unclear. Germline V gives CDR1 LGHDT, CDR2 YNNKEL (reference sequence). The CDR3 spans 14 residues. V was trimmed by 0 bases and J by 2 bases, leaving 6 bases between them. This CDR3 is CASSQEGITDTQYF. CDR3 coding DNA: TGTGCCAGCAGCCAAGAAGGGATCACAGATACGCAGTATTTT.

This clonotype has a count of ten or more. J is TRBJ1-2 and V is TRBV4-1; D gene unclear. This CDR3 contains 17 residues. From germline, CDR1 is MGHRA and CDR2 YSYEKL. V gave up 3 bases and J gave up 3 bases, with 20 bases separating them. CDR3 region: CASSHISGRSMDYGYTF. The CDR3 DNA reads as TGCGCCAGCAGCCACATCAGCGGGCGTAGCATGGACTATGGCTACACCTTC.

The table lists this clonotype with many counts. The DNA for the CDR3 is TGTGCCAGCAGCTTAGCGGTCACTGTCGAGACCCAGTACTTC. This encodes CASSLAVTVETQYF. This chain uses TRBV7-9 with TRBJ2-5; D is unresolved. Germline V gene sequence: CDR1 SEHNR, CDR2 FQNEAQ (reference sequence). The CDR3 covers 14 residues. V lost 0 bases and J lost 5, with 10 bases in between.

This clonotype was detected a few times. J is TRBJ2-1 and V is TRBV5-1; 8 nucleotides agree with TRBD2. J was trimmed by 8 bases and V by 2 bases; bases with no gene match: 9. There are 15 residues in the CDR3. CDR1 and CDR2 (germline): SGHRS, YFSETQ. In DNA form, the CDR3 reads TGCGCCAGCAGCTTTTTGTGGCGGGAGGAAGATGAGCAGTTCTTC. Protein: CASSFLWREEDEQFF.

This chain joins TRBV7-3 and TRBJ2-7, with a weak D call TRBD2 (5 bases). V was clipped by 5 bases and J by 3 bases, with 17 bases between them. Germline V lookup: CDR1 SGHTA, CDR2 FQGTGA. This CDR3 has 15 residues. This CDR3 is CASSPAGSDNYEQYF. In DNA, the CDR3 is TGTGCCAGCAGCCCCGCGGGTAGCGATAACTACGAGCAGTACTTC.

This clonotype was counted ten times or more. This chain links TRBV2 with TRBJ2-5, with a weak D call TRBD1 (5 bases). V lost 7 bases and J lost 0, with 12 bases in between. The CDR3 loop spans 14 amino acids. Per the germline V gene, CDR1 is SNHLY and CDR2 is FYNNEI. The DNA for the CDR3 is TGTGCCAGCACCGAGGACAACTACCAAGAGACCCAGTACTTC. Translated: CASTEDNYQETQYF.

This clonotype was seen a handful of times. The chain carries TRBV28 and TRBJ1-5; 11 bases map to TRBD1. The CDR3 is 16 amino acids. From germline, CDR1 is MDHEN and CDR2 SYDVKM. Germline trimming cut 4 bases from V and 1 base from J; bases unmatched to any gene: 3. The CDR3 loop reads CASSSDRGPSNQPQHF. The CDR3 DNA reads as TGTGCCAGCAGTTCGGACAGGGGGCCCAGCAATCAGCCCCAGCATTTT.

V usage is TRBV24-1 and J usage is TRBJ2-1, with 12 bases fitting TRBD2. Germline CDR1 reads KGHDR; CDR2 reads SFDVKD. V was pared by 1 base and J by 5 bases, with 2 bases of the junction left unmatched. The CDR3 contains 16 residues. This chain's CDR3 is CATSDFRTSGNNEQFF. As DNA, the CDR3 is TGTGCCACCAGTGATTTCCGGACTAGCGGGAACAATGAGCAGTTCTTC.

V and J are TRBV7-2 and TRBJ2-7, with 8 bases lining up with TRBD2. This CDR3 has 15 residues. The V gene's germline CDR1 is SGHTA and CDR2 FQGNSA. V lost 1 base to trimming and J lost 3 bases; unmatched junction nucleotides: 5. The CDR3 DNA sequence: TGTGCCAGCAGCTTAGAAGCGGGAGCAATCTACGAGCAGTACTTC. Translation: CASSLEAGAIYEQYF.

A few counts support this clonotype. V usage is TRBV30 and J usage is TRBJ2-2; either TRBD1 or TRBD2 may fit D (5 bases each). Germline CDR1 and CDR2: GTSNPN and SVGIG (reference sequence). The CDR3 spans 16 residues. As DNA, the CDR3 is TGTGCGCGAAAGCCACCCTCCGGGGCCAGTTCCGGGGAGCTGTTTTTT. It is translated as CARKPPSGASSGELFF.